The 31 T cell receptor beta chains below all came from one sample that was sequenced in a study of beta chain features in type 1 diabetes. Sequencing targeted expressed TCRB transcripts, as all isolated RNA had been reverse transcribed. Sequencing was performed with immunoSEQ multiplex PCR; in TCRdb, only in-frame clones are kept and a portion is missing. The sample holds 390,000 or so clones, approximately 13% seen once. Specimen: naive CD4+ T cells from blood. The receptors originated from a man aged 30 to 39 in good health.

This clone was picked up a small number of times. The chain links TRBV9 to TRBJ2-5, with D possibly TRBD1 on 5 matching bases. The CDR3 loop spans 12 amino acids. The V end lost 8 bases, the J end lost 5 bases, and 13 bases lay between the germline ends. Germline V CDR1 and CDR2: SGDLS, YYNGEE. CDR3 region: CASEMGPETQYF. Written as DNA, the CDR3 is TGTGCCAGTGAGATGGGGCCGGAGACCCAGTACTTC.

This clone occurred a few times. The rearrangement uses TRBV7-2 and TRBJ2-3, with D maybe TRBD2 (5 bases). Germline loops: CDR1 SGHTA, CDR2 FQGNSA. The CDR3 is 16 residues long. V lost 5 bases to trimming and J lost 2 bases, with 17 bases between them. This chain's CDR3 is CASSPLSSGYTDTQYF. DNA of the CDR3: TGTGCCAGCAGCCCTCTCTCGAGCGGTTACACAGATACGCAGTATTTT.

The chain uses TRBV7-8 and TRBJ2-5, with TRBD2 identical over 8 bases. V lost 5 bases and J lost 3; bases outside the gene matches: 11. Germline CDR1 SGHVS, CDR2 FQNEAQ. The CDR3 is 16 amino acids. The CDR3 here is CASSPKRLRGEETQYF. CDR3 in DNA: TGTGCCAGCAGCCCCAAGAGGTTGCGGGGGGAAGAGACCCAGTACTTC.

The table lists this clone with a few counts. With a much larger clone just one base away, this may be a read error. The rearrangement links TRBV7-3 to TRBJ2-1; D gene unclear. This CDR3 region has 11 residues. The germline V gene has CDR1 SGHTA and CDR2 FQGTGA. Trimming pared 2 bases from V and 6 bases from J, leaving 2 bases between. The CDR3 loop reads CASSLANEQFF. In DNA, the CDR3 is TGTGCCAGCAGCTTAGCCAATGAGCAGTTCTTC.

V gene TRBV9 combines with J gene TRBJ2-1; 7 bases align to TRBD2. There are 15 residues in the CDR3. The germline V gene encodes CDR1 SGDLS and CDR2 YYNGEE. J lost 7 bases, V lost 4 bases, and 11 bases had no gene match. Here the CDR3 reads CASSPRTSKRNEQFF. The CDR3 DNA is TGTGCCAGCAGCCCTAGGACTAGTAAGAGAAATGAGCAGTTCTTC.

As regards this clone: A much larger clone lies one base from this, so it may be a read error. This chain connects TRBV20-1 to TRBJ1-1; D is unclear. The CDR3 has 11 residues. Trimming shortened V by 4 bases and J by 1 base, and 4 bases separated the two germline ends. Germline V gives CDR1 DFQATT, CDR2 SNEGSKA (reference sequence). The CDR3 loop reads CSATGNTEAFF. For the CDR3, the DNA is TGCAGTGCTACAGGGAACACTGAAGCTTTCTTT.

The V gene is TRBV6-5, the J gene TRBJ1-1, with TRBD1 matching over 7 bases. In germline, CDR1 is MNHEY, CDR2 SVGAGI. J was trimmed by 0 bases and V by 8 bases; bases with no gene match: 9. The CDR3 loop spans 15 amino acids. CDR3 sequence: CASRNRGRLNTEAFF. CDR3 DNA: TGTGCCAGCCGAAACAGGGGTAGACTGAACACTGAAGCTTTCTTT.

There are a few counts of this clone. Here the CDR3 reads CASSYGQGNTDTQYF. CDR3 DNA sequence: TGTGCCAGCAGTTACGGGCAGGGTAACACAGATACGCAGTATTTT. The rearrangement links TRBV6-5 to TRBJ2-3; D possibly corresponds to TRBD1 (5 bases). Trimming left V 2 bases short and J 2 bases short, with 11 bases between. Germline V CDR1 and CDR2: MNHEY, SVGAGI. CDR3 length: 15 amino acids.

This clone has a handful of counts. CDR3 sequence reads: CAISGTSGMVYEQFF. The CDR3 region has the DNA TGTGCCATCAGTGGGACTAGCGGGATGGTCTATGAGCAGTTCTTC. The V and J genes are TRBV10-3 and TRBJ2-1, with 12 bases matching TRBD2. In germline, CDR1 is ENHRY, CDR2 SYGVKD. This CDR3 is built from 15 residues. V was pared by 4 bases and J by 8 bases, with 6 bases of the junction left unmatched.

Only a few counts were recorded for this clone. V is TRBV9 and J is TRBJ2-1; D gene uncertain. This CDR3 has 15 residues. Germline assignment: CDR1 SGDLS and CDR2 YYNGEE. V gave up 4 bases and J gave up 0 bases, with 11 bases separating them. CDR3 sequence reads: CASSSTPSSYNEQFF. The CDR3 DNA sequence: TGTGCCAGCAGCTCGACTCCGAGCTCCTACAATGAGCAGTTCTTC.

The chain recombines TRBV7-2 with TRBJ2-4, with D possibly matching TRBD2 (6 bases). V was clipped by 5 bases and J by 1 base, with 9 bases between them. Germline V lookup: CDR1 SGHTA, CDR2 FQGNSA. The CDR3 extends over 14 amino acids. The CDR3 is CASSTSGAKNIQYF. The CDR3 DNA is TGTGCCAGCAGCACGAGCGGGGCCAAAAACATTCAGTACTTC.

The chain links TRBV14 to TRBJ1-2; no clear D. From germline, CDR1 is SGHDN and CDR2 FVKESK. The CDR3 totals 13 residues. Trimming shortened V by 0 bases and J by 8 bases, and 10 bases separated the two germline ends. CDR3 sequence (DNA): TGTGCCAGCAGCCAAGAGGCCAGGCTAGGCTACACCTTC. It codes for CASSQEARLGYTF.

V usage is TRBV29-1 and J usage is TRBJ2-7, with 8 nucleotides matching TRBD1. V was clipped by 6 bases and J by 2 bases; unmatched bases: 6. The CDR3 length is 13 residues. Germline CDR1 SQVTM, CDR2 ANQGSEA. CDR3 coding DNA: TGCAGCGTCGGACAGGGCCCTACCTACGAGCAGTACTTC. It translates to CSVGQGPTYEQYF.

The gene calls are TRBV7-6 and TRBJ1-2; D call uncertain. This CDR3 is built from 14 residues. V dropped 7 bases and J dropped 2 bases, with 14 bases sitting between them. Germline lookup yields CDR1 SGHVS and CDR2 FNYEAQ. The CDR3 reads CASKRTEANYGYTF. As DNA, the CDR3 is TGTGCCAGCAAACGGACGGAGGCCAACTATGGCTACACCTTC.

The chain has TRBV7-2 and TRBJ2-7; 8 bases map to TRBD2. The CDR3 spans 15 residues. V trimming: 1 base; J trimming: 0 bases; junction bases outside the gene matches: 2. Germline CDR1 is SGHTA and CDR2 is FQGNSA. For the CDR3, the DNA is TGTGCCAGCAGCTTAGGCGGGAGGAGCTCCTACGAGCAGTACGTC. Translating it yields CASSLGGRSSYEQYV.

CDR3 in amino acids: CARGGGTSGSLGTDTQYF. DNA of the CDR3: TGTGCCCGCGGGGGTGGGACTAGCGGCAGTTTGGGCACAGATACGCAGTATTTT. This rearrangement joins TRBV30 to TRBJ2-3; 11 bases match TRBD2. After removal of 8 bases from V and 1 base from J, the junction contained 17 bases not matched to a gene. This CDR3 spans 18 amino acids. Germline V lookup: CDR1 GTSNPN, CDR2 SVGIG (reference sequence). Full variable domain (outside the CDR3, taken from reference TRBV30 and TRBJ2-3): SQTIHQWPATLVQPVGSPLSLECTVEGTSNPNLYWYRQAAGRGLQLLFYSVGIGQISSEVPQNLSASRPQDRQFILSSKKLLLSDSGFYLCARGGGTSGSLGTDTQYFGPGTRLTVL.

This clone was detected a few times. This rearrangement joins TRBV15 to TRBJ2-1; the D gene is possibly TRBD2 (5 bases). CDR1 LNHNV and CDR2 YYDKDF come from the germline V gene (reference sequence). The V gene lost 7 bases and the J gene lost 0 bases, with 10 bases spanning the gap. The CDR3 consists of 14 residues. DNA of the CDR3: TGTGCCACCATGGCCCGGGGCTCCTACAATGAGCAGTTCTTC. As protein: CATMARGSYNEQFF.

This clone was counted only a few times. The chain recombines TRBV13 with TRBJ2-1, with 10 bases fitting TRBD1. Germline V gene sequence: CDR1 PRHDT, CDR2 FYEKMQ (reference sequence). J was trimmed by 4 bases and V by 8 bases; bases with no gene match: 5. This CDR3 contains 14 residues. CDR3 DNA sequence: TGTGCCAGCCGAAGGACAGGGGGTTACAATGAGCAGTTCTTC. Translated, it gives CASRRTGGYNEQFF. Using reference TRBV13 and TRBJ2-1 for the parts outside the CDR3, the full variable domain is AAGVIQSPRHLIKEKRETATLKCYPIPRHDTVYWYQQGPGQDPQFLISFYEKMQSDKGSIPDRFSAQQFSDYHSELNMSSLELGDSALYFCASRRTGGYNEQFFGPGTRLTVL.

The V and J genes are TRBV30 and TRBJ2-1; possible D gene TRBD2, 6 bases. Germline CDR1 is GTSNPN and CDR2 is SVGIG (reference sequence). The CDR3 sequence is 13 residues long. The ends were cut back, 8 bases at V and 5 bases at J, with 16 bases in the middle. In DNA form, the CDR3 reads TGTGCCGGGGGGAAGGGCTACGACAATGAGCAGTTCTTC. It specifies CAGGKGYDNEQFF.

The chain joins TRBV15 to TRBJ2-7; D is possibly TRBD2 (5 bases). CDR1 LNHNV and CDR2 YYDKDF come from the germline V gene (reference sequence). The ends were cut back, 4 bases at V and 2 bases at J, with 18 bases in the middle. There are 16 residues in the CDR3. CDR3 sequence (DNA): TGTGCCACCAGCACTAGTGGACGAATGGGAGCCTACGAGCAGTACGTC. Its translation: CATSTSGRMGAYEQYV.

This sequence joins TRBV11-2 and TRBJ2-2, with TRBD2 as a possible D gene (6 bases). The CDR3 has 16 residues. Trimming left V 4 bases short and J 0 bases short, with 12 bases between. From germline, CDR1 is SGHAT and CDR2 FQNNGV. CDR3 nucleotides: TGTGCCAGCAGCTCGGAGGGTACTGCGAACACCGGGGAGCTGTTTTTT. As protein: CASSSEGTANTGELFF. Full variable domain (remainder filled in from reference TRBV11-2 and TRBJ2-2): EAGVAQSPRYKIIEKRQSVAFWCNPISGHATLYWYQQILGQGPKLLIQFQNNGVVDDSQLPKDRFSAERLKGVDSTLKIQPAKLEDSAVYLCASSSEGTANTGELFFGEGSRLTVL.

The table lists this clone with a few counts. J is TRBJ1-5 and V is TRBV29-1, with D uncertain. V was clipped by 4 bases and J by 7 bases, with 14 bases between them. The CDR3 consists of 13 residues. Germline CDR1 and CDR2: SQVTM and ANQGSEA. The CDR3 sequence is CSVVDRLGQPQHF. The CDR3 coding sequence is TGCAGCGTTGTAGATCGCCTGGGGCAGCCCCAGCATTTT.

The chain combines TRBV30 with TRBJ2-7; 9 bases match TRBD1. Germline CDR1 and CDR2: GTSNPN and SVGIG (reference sequence). The CDR3 is made up of 13 amino acids. V lost 4 bases to trimming and J lost 7 bases; unmatched junction nucleotides: 8. CDR3 DNA sequence: TGTGCCTGGAACCGACAGGGGGTTGGAGAGCAGTACGTC. Protein: CAWNRQGVGEQYV.

This clone was observed a few times. The V gene is TRBV29-1, the J gene TRBJ2-5, with 9 bases matching TRBD2. After removal of 4 bases from V and 10 bases from J, the junction contained 19 bases not matched to a gene. Germline V gene data show CDR1 as SQVTM and CDR2 as ANQGSEA. The CDR3 is made up of 16 amino acids. CDR3 residues: CSVVGGSGGPPKSQYF. The DNA for the CDR3 is TGCAGCGTTGTCGGGGGTAGCGGGGGACCCCCCAAGAGCCAGTACTTC. Filled out from reference TRBV29-1 and TRBJ2-5, the complete variable domain reads SAVISQKPSRDICQRGTSLTIQCQVDSQVTMMFWYRQQPGQSLTLIATANQGSEATYESGFVIDKFPISRPNLTFSTLTVSNMSPEDSSIYLCSVVGGSGGPPKSQYFGPGTRLLVL.

Only a few counts were recorded for this clone. The chain uses TRBV7-2 and TRBJ2-1, with D unclear. The CDR3 contains 12 residues. Deletions cut 6 bases from V and 14 bases from J, with 17 bases between. Germline V gene data show CDR1 as SGHTA and CDR2 as FQGNSA. The CDR3 region has the DNA TGTGCCAGCAGACCGAGTAATTACCAGGAGTTCTTC. It encodes CASRPSNYQEFF.

This clone has more than one count but fewer than ten. The rearrangement uses TRBV4-1 and TRBJ2-1; 8 bases match TRBD2. Trimming took 0 bases from V and 3 from J; bases not matched to a gene: 7. The CDR3 extends over 17 amino acids. The germline gives CDR1 MGHRA, CDR2 YSYEKL. In DNA form, the CDR3 reads TGCGCCAGCAGCCAAGATTCGGGAGGGGTCTTCTACAATGAGCAGTTCTTC. Protein sequence: CASSQDSGGVFYNEQFF.

CDR3 bases: TGCAGCGTTGAACAGGGAAATGGAAACACCATATATTTT. It translates to CSVEQGNGNTIYF. The V call is TRBV29-1, the J call TRBJ1-3; weak D call: TRBD1 (5 bases). V was trimmed by 2 bases and J by 3 bases, leaving 8 bases between them. The CDR3 sequence is 13 residues long. The germline V gene has CDR1 SQVTM and CDR2 ANQGSEA.

V and J are TRBV4-2 and TRBJ2-6; D not resolved. Between the trimmed V and J ends, which lost 3 bases and 2 bases, there was a span of 17 bases. CDR1 and CDR2 (germline): LGHNA, YNFKEQ. The CDR3 covers 18 residues. CDR3 sequence: CASSQPAAGRAGANVLTF. The CDR3 nucleotides read TGTGCCAGCAGCCAGCCCGCAGCAGGACGGGCTGGGGCCAACGTCCTGACTTTC.

This clone appeared a few times. The chain employs TRBV29-1 and TRBJ1-2; D gene unclear. V lost 6 bases and J lost 8, with 13 bases in between. This CDR3 has 11 amino acids. Germline V gives CDR1 SQVTM, CDR2 ANQGSEA. CDR3 loop: CSVEDGGGYTF. The CDR3 bases are TGCAGCGTCGAGGACGGTGGAGGCTACACCTTC.

The gene calls are TRBV10-3 and TRBJ1-5, with a tentative D call TRBD1 (5 bases). Germline CDR1 reads ENHRY; CDR2 reads SYGVKD. Between the trimmed V and J ends, which lost 0 bases and 4 bases, there was a span of 10 bases. CDR3 size: 15 residues. The CDR3 sequence: CAISESGGVNQPQHF. DNA for the CDR3: TGTGCCATCAGTGAGTCTGGAGGGGTTAATCAGCCCCAGCATTTT.

This clone appeared a few times. This chain connects TRBV27 to TRBJ2-7; maybe TRBD1 (5 bases). This CDR3 is 14 amino acids long. V lost 6 bases and J 0 bases, leaving 12 bases between the germline ends. Germline V gene lookup returns CDR1 MNHEY and CDR2 SMNVEV (reference sequence). This CDR3 reads CASRRQLSSYEQYF. The CDR3 DNA reads TGTGCCAGCAGGCGACAGCTGAGCTCCTACGAGCAGTACTTC.